This TCR beta chain was found in a study of CD8+ T cells in alopecia areata. Study outcomes and limitations: Tofacitinib significantly decreased scalp clonality and expanded CD8+ clones among top 100. Normal skin contains resident alphabeta T cells, and these are also sequenced in scalp samples.

RNA was isolated and reverse transcribed to cDNA, the sequencing template. Measured with immunoSEQ multiplex PCR; TCRdb has only the in-frame clones, and not every one. The table has some 180,000 clones, about 48% seen once. Regarding this clone: Its antigen is currently unknown.

The CDR3 is 14 residues long. The V end was cut by 4 bases, the J end by 5 bases, with 14 bases between. Germline-derived CDR1 and CDR2 are PRHDT and FYEKMQ (reference sequence). Treatment given: oral pan-JAK inhibitor, 5-10 mg twice daily. Here the sequenced sample was CD8+ T cells sorted from blood, taken at week 24, from a patient treated with tofacitinib. V usage is TRBV13 and J usage is TRBJ1-2; D ambiguous. The clonotype comes from a human donor with alopecia areata. This chain's CDR3 is CASSSYKGGYGYTF. DNA of the CDR3: TGTGCCAGCAGCTCGTACAAGGGAGGGTATGGCTACACCTTC.